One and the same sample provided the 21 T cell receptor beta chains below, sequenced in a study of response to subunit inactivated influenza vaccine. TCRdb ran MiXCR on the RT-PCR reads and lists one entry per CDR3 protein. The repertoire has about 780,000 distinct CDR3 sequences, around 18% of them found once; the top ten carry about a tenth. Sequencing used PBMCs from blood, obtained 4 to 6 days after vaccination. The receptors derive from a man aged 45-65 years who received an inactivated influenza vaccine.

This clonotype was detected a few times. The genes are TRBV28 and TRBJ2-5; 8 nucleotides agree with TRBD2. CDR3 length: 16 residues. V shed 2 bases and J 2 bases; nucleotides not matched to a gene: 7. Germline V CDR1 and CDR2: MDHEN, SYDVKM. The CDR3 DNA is TGTGCCAGCAGTTTACCGGGACTAGGGACACAAGAGACCCAGTACTTC. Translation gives CASSLPGLGTQETQYF. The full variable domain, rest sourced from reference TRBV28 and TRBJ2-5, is DVKVTQSSRYLVKRTGEKVFLECVQDMDHENMFWYRQDPGLGLRLIYFSYDVKMKEKGDIPEGYSVSREKKERFSLILESASTNQTSMYLCASSLPGLGTQETQYFGPGTRLLVL.

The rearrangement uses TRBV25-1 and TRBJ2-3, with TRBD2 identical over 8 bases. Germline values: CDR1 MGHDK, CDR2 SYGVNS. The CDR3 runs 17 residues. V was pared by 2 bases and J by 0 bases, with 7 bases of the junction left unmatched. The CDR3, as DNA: TGTGCCAGCAGTGAAGGTAGCGGGATCGGGAGCACAGATACGCAGTATTTT. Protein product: CASSEGSGIGSTDTQYF.

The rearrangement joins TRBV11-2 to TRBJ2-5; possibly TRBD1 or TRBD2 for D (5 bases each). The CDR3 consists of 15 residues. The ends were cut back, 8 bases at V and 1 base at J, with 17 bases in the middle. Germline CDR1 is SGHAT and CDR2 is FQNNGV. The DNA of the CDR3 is TGTGCCAGCGGTGGGGGAAGAAGTTTCCAAGAGACCCAGTACTTC. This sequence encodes CASGGGRSFQETQYF.

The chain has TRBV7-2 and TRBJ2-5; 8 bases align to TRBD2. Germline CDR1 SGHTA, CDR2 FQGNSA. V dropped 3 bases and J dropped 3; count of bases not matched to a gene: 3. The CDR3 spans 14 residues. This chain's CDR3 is CASSFIAGKETQYF. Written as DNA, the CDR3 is TGTGCCAGCAGCTTTATAGCGGGGAAAGAGACCCAGTACTTC.

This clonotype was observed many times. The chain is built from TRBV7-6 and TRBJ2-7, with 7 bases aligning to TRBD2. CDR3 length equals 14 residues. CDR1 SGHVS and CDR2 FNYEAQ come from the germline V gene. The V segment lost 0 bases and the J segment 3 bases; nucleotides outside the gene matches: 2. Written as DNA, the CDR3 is TGTGCCAGCAGCTTAGCAGGGGACTACTACGAGCAGTACTTC. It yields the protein CASSLAGDYYEQYF.

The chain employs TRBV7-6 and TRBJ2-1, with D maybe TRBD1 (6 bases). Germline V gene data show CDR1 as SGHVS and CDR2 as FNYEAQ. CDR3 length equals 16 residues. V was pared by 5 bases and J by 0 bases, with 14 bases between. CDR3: CASSIHRDNSYNEQFF. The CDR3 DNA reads TGTGCCAGCAGCATTCATAGGGACAACTCCTACAATGAGCAGTTCTTC.

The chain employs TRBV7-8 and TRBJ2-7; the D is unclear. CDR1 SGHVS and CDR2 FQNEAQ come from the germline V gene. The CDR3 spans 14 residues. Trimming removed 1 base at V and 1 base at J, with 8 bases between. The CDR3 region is CASSLVQLSYEQYF. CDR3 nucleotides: TGTGCCAGCAGCTTAGTCCAGCTTTCCTACGAGCAGTACTTC.

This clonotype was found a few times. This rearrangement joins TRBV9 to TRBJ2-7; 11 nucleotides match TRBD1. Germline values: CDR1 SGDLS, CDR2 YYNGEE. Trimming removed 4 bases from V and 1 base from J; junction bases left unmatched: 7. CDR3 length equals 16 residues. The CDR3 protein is CASSMTGTGGSYEQYF. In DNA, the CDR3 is TGTGCCAGCAGCATGACCGGGACAGGGGGATCCTACGAGCAGTACTTC. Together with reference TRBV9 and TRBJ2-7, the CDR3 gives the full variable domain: DSGVTQTPKHLITATGQRVTLRCSPRSGDLSVYWYQQSLDQGLQFLIQYYNGEERAKGNILERFSAQQFPDLHSELNLSSLELGDSALYFCASSMTGTGGSYEQYFGPGTRLTVT.

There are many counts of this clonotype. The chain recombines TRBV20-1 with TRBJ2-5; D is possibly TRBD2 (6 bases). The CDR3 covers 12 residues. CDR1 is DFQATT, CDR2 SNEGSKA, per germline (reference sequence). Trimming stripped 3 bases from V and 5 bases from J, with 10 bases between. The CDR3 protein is CSASGGRETQYF. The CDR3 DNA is TGCAGTGCTAGCGGGGGTCGGGAGACCCAGTACTTC.

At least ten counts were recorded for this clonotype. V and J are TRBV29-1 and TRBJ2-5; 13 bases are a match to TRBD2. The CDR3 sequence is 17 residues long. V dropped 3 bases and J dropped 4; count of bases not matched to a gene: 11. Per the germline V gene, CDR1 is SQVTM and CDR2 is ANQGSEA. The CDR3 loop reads CSVDYGLAGAYGETQYF. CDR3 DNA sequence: TGCAGCGTTGATTATGGACTAGCGGGGGCCTACGGAGAGACCCAGTACTTC.

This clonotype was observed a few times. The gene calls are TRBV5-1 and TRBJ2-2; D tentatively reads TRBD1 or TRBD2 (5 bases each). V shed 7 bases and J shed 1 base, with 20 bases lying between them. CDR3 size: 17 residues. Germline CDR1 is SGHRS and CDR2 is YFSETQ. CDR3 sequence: CASSALKWGMNTGELFF. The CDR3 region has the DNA TGCGCCAGCTCCGCCCTTAAGTGGGGGATGAACACCGGGGAGCTGTTTTTT.

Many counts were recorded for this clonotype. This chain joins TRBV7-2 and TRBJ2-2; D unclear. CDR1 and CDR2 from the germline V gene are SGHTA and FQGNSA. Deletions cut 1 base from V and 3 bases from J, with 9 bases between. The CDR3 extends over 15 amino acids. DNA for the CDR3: TGTGCCAGCAGCTTAGGGAGTGTTGACACCGGGGAGCTGTTTTTT. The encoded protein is CASSLGSVDTGELFF.

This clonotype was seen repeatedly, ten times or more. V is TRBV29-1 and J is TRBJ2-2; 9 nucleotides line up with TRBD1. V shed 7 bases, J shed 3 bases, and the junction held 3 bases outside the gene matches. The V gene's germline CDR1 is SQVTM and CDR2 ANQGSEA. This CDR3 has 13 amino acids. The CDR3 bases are TGCAGCGGCCGGGACAGGGACACCGGGGAGCTGTTTTTT. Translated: CSGRDRDTGELFF.

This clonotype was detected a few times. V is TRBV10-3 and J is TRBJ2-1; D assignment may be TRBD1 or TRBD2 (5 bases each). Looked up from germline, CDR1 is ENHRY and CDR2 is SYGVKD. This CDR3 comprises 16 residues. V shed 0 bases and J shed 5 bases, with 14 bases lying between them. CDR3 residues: CAISESWQGDHNEQFF. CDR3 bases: TGTGCCATCAGTGAGTCGTGGCAGGGAGATCACAATGAGCAGTTCTTC.

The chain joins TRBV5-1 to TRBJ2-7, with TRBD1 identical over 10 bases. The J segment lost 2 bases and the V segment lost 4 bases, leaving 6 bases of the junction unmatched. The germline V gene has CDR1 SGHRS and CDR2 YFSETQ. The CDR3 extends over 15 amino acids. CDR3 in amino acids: CASSPTGGLTYEQYF. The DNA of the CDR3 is TGCGCCAGCAGCCCGACAGGGGGCCTCACCTACGAGCAGTACTTC.

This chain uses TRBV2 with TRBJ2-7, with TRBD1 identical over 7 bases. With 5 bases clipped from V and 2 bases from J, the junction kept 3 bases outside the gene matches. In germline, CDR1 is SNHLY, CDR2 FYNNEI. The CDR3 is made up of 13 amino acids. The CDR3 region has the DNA TGTGCCAGCAGTATAGGGACAGCCTACGAGCAGTACTTC. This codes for CASSIGTAYEQYF.

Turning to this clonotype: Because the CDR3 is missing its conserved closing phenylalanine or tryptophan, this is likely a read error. The CDR3 is CSALFRDREYSGANVLTS. The DNA for the CDR3 is TGCAGTGCTCTATTCCGGGACAGGGAATATTCTGGGGCCAACGTCCTGACTTCC. The chain uses TRBV20-1 and TRBJ2-6, with 9 bases that match TRBD1. This CDR3 is 18 amino acids long. V lost 5 bases, J lost 1 base, and 12 bases stayed unmatched. Germline assignment: CDR1 DFQATT and CDR2 SNEGSKA (reference sequence).

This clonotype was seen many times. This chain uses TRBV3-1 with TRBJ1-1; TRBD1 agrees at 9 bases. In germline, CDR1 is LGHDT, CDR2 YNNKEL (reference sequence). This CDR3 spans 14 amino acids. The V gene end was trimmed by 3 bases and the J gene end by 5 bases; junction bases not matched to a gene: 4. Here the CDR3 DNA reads TGTGCCAGCAGCCATACAGGGGGCTCGACTGAAGCTTTCTTT. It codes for CASSHTGGSTEAFF.

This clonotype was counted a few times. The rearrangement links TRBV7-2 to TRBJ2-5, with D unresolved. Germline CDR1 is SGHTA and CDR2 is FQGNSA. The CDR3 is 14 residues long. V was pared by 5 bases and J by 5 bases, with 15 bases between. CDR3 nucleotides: TGTGCCAGCAGCCTCCCCATGATCTGGGAGACCCAGTACTTC. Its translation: CASSLPMIWETQYF.

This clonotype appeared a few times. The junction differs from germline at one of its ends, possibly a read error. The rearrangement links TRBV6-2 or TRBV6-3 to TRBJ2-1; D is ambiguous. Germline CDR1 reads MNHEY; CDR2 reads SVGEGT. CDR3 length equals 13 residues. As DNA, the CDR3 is TGTGCCTGCAGTCGAGAATCCTACAATGAGCAGTTCTTC. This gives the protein CACSRESYNEQFF.

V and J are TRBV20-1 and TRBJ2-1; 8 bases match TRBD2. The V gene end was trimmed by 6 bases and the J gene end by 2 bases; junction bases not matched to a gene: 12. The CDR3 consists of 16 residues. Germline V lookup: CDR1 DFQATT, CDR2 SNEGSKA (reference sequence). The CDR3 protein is CSAPPILAETYNEQFF. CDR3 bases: TGCAGTGCCCCACCCATACTAGCGGAGACCTACAATGAGCAGTTCTTC.